These 28 T cell receptor beta chains were sequenced from one sample in a study of blood T cell repertoires in COVID-19. Data came from immunoSEQ multiplex PCR; TCRdb stores just in-frame clones and leaves some out. The top ten hold more than 1.2% of the sample, which has a few hundred thousand clones, 75% to 85% seen once. The sequenced material came from peripheral blood. The receptor set was obtained from a woman in her forties who had recovered from COVID-19.

The V call is TRBV4-3, the J call TRBJ2-7; D is ambiguous. Trimming took off 0 bases at V and 2 bases at J, with 8 bases between the two ends. The V gene's germline CDR1 is LGHNA and CDR2 YSLEER. This CDR3 spans 14 amino acids. CDR3 sequence reads: CASSQDLLTYEQYF. DNA for the CDR3: TGCGCCAGCAGCCAAGATCTCTTAACCTACGAGCAGTACTTC.

V is TRBV5-4 and J is TRBJ1-3; D not resolved. The germline V and J ends were trimmed by 4 bases and 6 bases, with 14 bases remaining between them. Per germline, CDR1 SGHNT and CDR2 YYREEE (reference sequence). The CDR3 runs 14 residues. The chain's CDR3 is CASSPRNDENTIYF. The DNA for the CDR3 is TGTGCCAGCAGCCCGCGTAATGATGAAAACACCATATATTTT.

The sample holds a few counts of this clone. The J gene is TRBJ2-1, the V gene TRBV5-6; D is ambiguous. CDR1 SGHDT and CDR2 YYEEEE come from the germline V gene. The CDR3 contains 15 residues. V gave up 2 bases and J gave up 7 bases, with 16 bases separating them. The CDR3 nucleotides are TGTGCCAGCAGCTTTATGGGCGTCCTGCCGAATGAGCAGTTCTTC. Its translation is CASSFMGVLPNEQFF.

This clone was detected only once. The rearrangement links TRBV5-1 to TRBJ1-2; the D gene is possibly TRBD1 (5 bases). The V gene lost 4 bases and the J gene lost 3 bases, with 16 bases spanning the gap. CDR3 length: 15 amino acids. CDR1 SGHRS and CDR2 YFSETQ come from the germline V gene. This chain's CDR3 is CASSPEAWGDYGYTF. In nucleotides, the CDR3 is TGCGCCAGCAGCCCGGAGGCTTGGGGGGACTATGGCTACACCTTC. Supplemented by reference TRBV5-1 and TRBJ1-2, the full variable domain reads KAGVTQTPRYLIKTRGQQVTLSCSPISGHRSVSWYQQTPGQGLQFLFEYFSETQRNKGNFPGRFSGRQFSNSRSEMNVSTLELGDSALYLCASSPEAWGDYGYTFGSGTRLTVV.

This clone was counted once. V is TRBV5-1 and J is TRBJ2-7; maybe TRBD1 (6 bases). The V end lost 1 base, the J end lost 3 bases, and 14 bases lay between the germline ends. The length of the CDR3 is 15 residues. The germline CDR1 and CDR2 sequences are SGHRS and YFSETQ. CDR3 amino acids: CASSLRQGPNYEQYF. For the CDR3, the DNA is TGCGCCAGCAGCTTGCGCCAGGGGCCCAACTACGAGCAGTACTTC. The variable domain in full, with the rest retrieved from reference TRBV5-1 and TRBJ2-7, is KAGVTQTPRYLIKTRGQQVTLSCSPISGHRSVSWYQQTPGQGLQFLFEYFSETQRNKGNFPGRFSGRQFSNSRSEMNVSTLELGDSALYLCASSLRQGPNYEQYFGPGTRLTVT.

The chain links TRBV18 to TRBJ1-4; D possibly corresponds to TRBD1 (6 bases). V shed 0 bases and J shed 7 bases, with 12 bases lying between them. From germline, CDR1 is KGHSH and CDR2 LQKENI. The CDR3 runs 15 residues. The DNA for the CDR3 is TGTGCCAGCTCACCACCGACTCAGACAGGTGAAAAACTGTTTTTT. This sequence encodes CASSPPTQTGEKLFF. The full variable domain, completed using reference TRBV18 and TRBJ1-4, is NAGVMQNPRHLVRRRGQEARLRCSPMKGHSHVYWYRQLPEEGLKFMVYLQKENIIDESGMPKERFSAEFPKEGPSILRIQQVVRGDSAAYFCASSPPTQTGEKLFFGSGTQLSVL.

The chain links TRBV4-2 to TRBJ2-3; 9 bases fit TRBD2. V was pared by 0 bases and J by 0 bases, with 4 bases of the junction left unmatched. This CDR3 comprises 17 residues. The V gene's germline CDR1 is LGHNA and CDR2 YNFKEQ. The CDR3 here is CASSQERGGTSTDTQYF. CDR3 bases: TGTGCCAGCAGCCAAGAGCGGGGGGGAACTAGCACAGATACGCAGTATTTT.

This clone was observed a single time. V usage is TRBV4-3 and J usage is TRBJ1-4, with a tentative D call TRBD1 (5 bases). Trimming shortened V by 1 base and J by 6 bases, and 9 bases separated the two germline ends. Germline CDR1 is LGHNA and CDR2 is YSLEER. The CDR3 runs 14 residues. The CDR3 DNA sequence: TGCGCCAGCAGCCAAGCCGGGGGTGATGAAAAACTGTTTTTT. This encodes CASSQAGGDEKLFF.

The genes are TRBV28 and TRBJ1-2; the D gene is possibly TRBD1 (6 bases). Trimming stripped 8 bases from V and 5 bases from J, with 15 bases between. The length of the CDR3 is 13 residues. Germline V CDR1 and CDR2: MDHEN, SYDVKM. For the CDR3, the DNA is TGTGCCAGCGGCCCTGCCCAGGGGTATGGCTACACCTTC. Its protein product is CASGPAQGYGYTF.

This chain joins TRBV7-9 and TRBJ1-1, with TRBD1 as a possible D gene (6 bases). Trimming removed 5 bases from V and 6 bases from J, with 16 bases in between. The CDR3 is made up of 14 amino acids. CDR1 is SEHNR, CDR2 FQNEAQ, per germline (reference sequence). The CDR3 DNA sequence: TGTGCCAGCAGCCCCCCGACAGGTTCGGCTGAAGCTTTCTTT. Amino acid sequence: CASSPPTGSAEAFF.

The chain combines TRBV3-1 (or the pseudogene TRBV3-2) with TRBJ2-5, with 7 bases that match TRBD2. The germline CDR1 and CDR2 sequences are LGHDT and YNNKEL (reference sequence). The CDR3 contains 16 residues. V was clipped by 2 bases and J by 5 bases; unmatched bases: 11. Here the CDR3 DNA reads TGTGCCAGCAGCCAACTAAGGAGCGGGGAGAGGGAGACCCAGTACTTC. Its protein is CASSQLRSGERETQYF.

This sequence joins TRBV27 and TRBJ2-7; tentatively, D is TRBD1 (5 bases). Deletions cut 6 bases from V and 3 bases from J, with 21 bases between. The CDR3 extends over 16 amino acids. The germline V gene has CDR1 MNHEY and CDR2 SMNVEV (reference sequence). The CDR3 DNA reads TGTGCCAGCAGCCCTAAGGGTGCAGGGTACGTCTACGAGCAGTACTTC. Its translation: CASSPKGAGYVYEQYF.

This chain joins TRBV5-1 and TRBJ2-2; D possibly corresponds to TRBD1 (5 bases). The germline gives CDR1 SGHRS, CDR2 YFSETQ. V lost 5 bases and J lost 3, with 17 bases in between. This CDR3 has 16 amino acids. In DNA form, the CDR3 reads TGCGCCAGCAGTAAAGTTAGAGACAGTTACACCGGGGAGCTGTTTTTT. Residues: CASSKVRDSYTGELFF.

The chain couples TRBV5-5 to TRBJ1-5, with a tentative D call TRBD1 (6 bases). There are 15 residues in the CDR3. The germline gives CDR1 SGHKS, CDR2 YYEKEE (reference sequence). Trimming removed 4 bases at V and 1 base at J, with 12 bases between. The DNA of the CDR3 is TGTGCCAGCAGCCAAGGACAGCCGAGCAATCAGCCCCAGCATTTT. Translating gives CASSQGQPSNQPQHF.

In this sample, this clone turned up once. V is TRBV19 and J is TRBJ2-5; 7 bases are shared with TRBD1. Trimming at V came to 4 bases and at J to 6 bases, leaving 8 bases not matched to a gene. The germline gives CDR1 LNHDA, CDR2 SQIVND (reference sequence). CDR3 length: 14 amino acids. CDR3 protein: CASSTSRDSQTQYF. The CDR3 DNA reads as TGTGCCAGTAGTACGTCCAGGGACAGCCAGACCCAGTACTTC.

This rearrangement joins TRBV6-2 or TRBV6-3 to TRBJ2-7, with 12 bases identical to TRBD1. CDR3 length: 15 amino acids. Per germline, CDR1 MNHEY and CDR2 SVGEGT. Unmatched junction bases numbered 7, after V lost 4 bases and J lost 6 bases. CDR3 amino acids: CASSLPGQGASEQYF. The CDR3 DNA sequence: TGTGCCAGCAGTTTGCCGGGACAGGGGGCGTCCGAGCAGTACTTC.

The chain uses TRBV9 and TRBJ1-1, with D possibly TRBD1 on 5 matching bases. Germline-derived CDR1 and CDR2 are SGDLS and YYNGEE. This CDR3 is built from 13 residues. V lost 0 bases and J lost 6, with 9 bases in between. CDR3 sequence reads: CASSVGGEPEAFF. The CDR3 DNA follows: TGTGCCAGCAGCGTAGGGGGGGAGCCTGAAGCTTTCTTT.

The chain recombines TRBV5-4 with TRBJ2-4; 11 bases line up with TRBD2. Looked up from germline, CDR1 is SGHNT and CDR2 is YYREEE (reference sequence). V shed 3 bases and J 1 base; nucleotides not matched to a gene: 9. The CDR3 sequence is 18 residues long. The CDR3 nucleotides read TGTGCCAGCAGCTCGGGGTTAGCGGGGGGGCGGGCCAAAAACATTCAGTACTTC. Translated, it gives CASSSGLAGGRAKNIQYF.

The chain joins TRBV3-1 (or the pseudogene TRBV3-2) to TRBJ2-7, with D possibly TRBD2 on 5 matching bases. This CDR3 spans 14 amino acids. From germline, CDR1 is LGHDT and CDR2 YNNKEL (reference sequence). Trimming cost V 1 base and J 4 bases, with 11 bases left between them. CDR3 amino acids: CASSQVLASYEQYF. DNA of the CDR3: TGTGCCAGCAGCCAAGTGCTAGCTTCTTACGAGCAGTACTTC.

This sequence joins TRBV7-2 and TRBJ2-2; 9 bases map to TRBD2. Germline loops: CDR1 SGHTA, CDR2 FQGNSA. With V trimmed by 5 bases and J by 7 bases, 14 bases remained unmatched. The CDR3 is made up of 17 amino acids. CDR3 nucleotides: TGTGCCAGCAGCGCCCGCGGTGTTAGCGGGGGAATCGGGGAGCTGTTTTTT. Translating gives CASSARGVSGGIGELFF.

This clone appeared a single time. This chain connects TRBV18 to TRBJ1-2; a weak D match, TRBD1 (5 bases). This CDR3 is 13 amino acids long. Trimming pared 3 bases from V and 0 bases from J, leaving 5 bases between. Germline CDR1 reads KGHSH; CDR2 reads LQKENI. The DNA for the CDR3 is TGTGCCAGCTCACCGGACACTAACTATGGCTACACCTTC. This encodes CASSPDTNYGYTF.

V usage is TRBV5-1 and J usage is TRBJ2-1; 12 nucleotides line up with TRBD2. The CDR3 runs to 14 residues. After removal of 5 bases from V and 10 bases from J, the junction contained 7 bases not matched to a gene. Germline V lookup: CDR1 SGHRS, CDR2 YFSETQ. CDR3: CASSGLAGRGEQFF. The CDR3 region has the DNA TGCGCCAGCAGTGGACTAGCGGGACGGGGGGAGCAGTTCTTC.

The rearrangement uses TRBV7-8 and TRBJ2-3, with D uncertain. CDR1 is SGHVS and CDR2 is FQNEAQ in the germline V gene. V lost 5 bases, J lost 5 bases, and 8 bases lay in between. CDR3 size: 12 residues. The CDR3 spells CASSQALDTQYF. CDR3 bases: TGTGCCAGCAGCCAAGCCTTAGATACGCAGTATTTT. The full variable domain, with the rest looked up from reference TRBV7-8 and TRBJ2-3, is GAGVSQSPRYKVAKRGQDVALRCDPISGHVSLFWYQQALGQGPEFLTYFQNEAQLDKSGLPSDRFFAERPEGSVSTLKIQRTQQEDSAVYLCASSQALDTQYFGPGTRLTVL.

This clone was seen only once. Here the CDR3 DNA reads TGTGCCATCAGTGGGACCGGGACTAGCGGCGCCGGGGAGCTGTTTTTT. Translated: CAISGTGTSGAGELFF. The chain combines TRBV10-3 with TRBJ2-2, with 11 bases fitting TRBD2. The CDR3 runs to 16 residues. Germline CDR1 reads ENHRY; CDR2 reads SYGVKD. With 4 bases clipped from V and 6 bases from J, the junction kept 7 bases outside the gene matches.

This chain connects TRBV11-3 to TRBJ2-5; 11 nucleotides match TRBD2. The CDR3 sequence is 16 residues long. The J segment lost 5 bases and the V segment lost 4 bases, leaving 9 bases of the junction unmatched. The germline V gene encodes CDR1 SGHNT and CDR2 YENEEA. DNA of the CDR3: TGTGCCAGCAGCTCCCTACTAGCGGGGGCGAGCGAGACCCAGTACTTC. Its protein product is CASSSLLAGASETQYF.

This clone was recorded once. This chain links TRBV4-3 with TRBJ2-3; 10 bases fit TRBD2. This CDR3 has 16 amino acids. CDR1 is LGHNA and CDR2 is YSLEER in the germline V gene. V dropped 1 base and J dropped 5; count of bases not matched to a gene: 6. CDR3 sequence: CASSQALAGAIDTQYF. The CDR3 DNA reads TGCGCCAGCAGCCAAGCCCTAGCGGGGGCAATAGATACGCAGTATTTT.

This rearrangement joins TRBV10-2 to TRBJ1-2, with 7 bases that match TRBD1. Trimming took 7 bases from V and 6 from J; bases not matched to a gene: 8. Per germline, CDR1 WSHSY and CDR2 SAAADI. The CDR3 sequence is 13 residues long. Here the CDR3 reads CASMKTGFNGYTF. For the CDR3, the DNA is TGCGCCAGCATGAAGACAGGGTTTAATGGCTACACCTTC.

This chain uses TRBV2 with TRBJ1-3; D not resolved. Trimming removed 5 bases from V and 4 bases from J, with 12 bases in between. There are 14 residues in the CDR3. CDR1 and CDR2 (germline): SNHLY, FYNNEI. For the CDR3, the DNA is TGTGCCAGCAGTATTAGGAGAACGGGAAACACCATATATTTT. It specifies CASSIRRTGNTIYF.